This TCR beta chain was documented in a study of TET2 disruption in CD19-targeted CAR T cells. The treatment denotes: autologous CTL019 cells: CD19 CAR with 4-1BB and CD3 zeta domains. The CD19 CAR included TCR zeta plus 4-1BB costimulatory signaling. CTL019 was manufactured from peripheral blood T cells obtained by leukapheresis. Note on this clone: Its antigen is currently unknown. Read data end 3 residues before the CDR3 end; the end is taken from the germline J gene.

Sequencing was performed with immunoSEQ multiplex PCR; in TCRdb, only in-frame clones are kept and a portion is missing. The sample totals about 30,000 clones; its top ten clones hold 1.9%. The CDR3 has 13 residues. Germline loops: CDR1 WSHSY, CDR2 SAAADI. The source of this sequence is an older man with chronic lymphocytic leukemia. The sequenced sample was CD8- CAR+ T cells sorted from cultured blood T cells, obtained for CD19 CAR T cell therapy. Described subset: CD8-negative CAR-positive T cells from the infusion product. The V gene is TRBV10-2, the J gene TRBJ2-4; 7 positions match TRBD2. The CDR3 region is CASRGLVAETQYF. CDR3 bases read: TGCGCCAGCAGAGGACTAGTCGCGGAGACT.